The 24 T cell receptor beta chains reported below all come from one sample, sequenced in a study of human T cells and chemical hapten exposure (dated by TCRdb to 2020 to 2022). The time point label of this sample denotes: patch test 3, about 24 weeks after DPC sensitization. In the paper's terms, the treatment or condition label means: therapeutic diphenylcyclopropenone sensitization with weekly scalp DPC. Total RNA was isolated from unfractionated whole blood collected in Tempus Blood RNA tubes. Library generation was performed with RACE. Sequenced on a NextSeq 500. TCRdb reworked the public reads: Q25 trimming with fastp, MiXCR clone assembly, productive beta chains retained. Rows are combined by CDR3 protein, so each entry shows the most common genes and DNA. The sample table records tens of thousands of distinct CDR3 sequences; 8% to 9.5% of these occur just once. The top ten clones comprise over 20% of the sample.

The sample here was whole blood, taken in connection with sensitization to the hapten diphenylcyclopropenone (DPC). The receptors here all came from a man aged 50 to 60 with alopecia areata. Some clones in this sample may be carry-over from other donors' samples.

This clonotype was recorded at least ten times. The CDR3 DNA is TGCGCCAGCAGTGTTGGTGTGGGAAACACCATATATTTT. It specifies CASSVGVGNTIYF. This rearrangement joins TRBV10-2 to TRBJ1-3; no clear D. The CDR3 has 13 amino acids. V shed 4 bases and J shed 4 bases, with 8 bases lying between them. Germline V gives CDR1 WSHSY, CDR2 SAAADI.

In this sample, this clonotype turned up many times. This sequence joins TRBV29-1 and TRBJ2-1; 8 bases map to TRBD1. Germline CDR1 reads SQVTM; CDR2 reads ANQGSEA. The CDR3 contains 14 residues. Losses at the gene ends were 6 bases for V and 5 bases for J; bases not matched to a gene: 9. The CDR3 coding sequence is TGCAGCGTCCTCCGACAGGGGCGGAACAATGAGCAGTTCTTC. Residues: CSVLRQGRNNEQFF.

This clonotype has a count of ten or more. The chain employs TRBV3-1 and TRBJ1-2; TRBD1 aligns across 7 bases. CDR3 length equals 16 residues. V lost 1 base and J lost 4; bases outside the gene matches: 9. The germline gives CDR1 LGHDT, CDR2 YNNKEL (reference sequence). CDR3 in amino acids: CASSQGQGGVGYGYTF. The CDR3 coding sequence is TGTGCCAGCAGCCAAGGACAGGGTGGGGTTGGCTATGGCTACACCTTC. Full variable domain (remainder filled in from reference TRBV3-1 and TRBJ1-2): DTAVSQTPKYLVTQMGNDKSIKCEQNLGHDTMYWYKQDSKKFLKIMFSYNNKELIINETVPNRFSPKSPDKAHLNLHINSLELGDSAVYFCASSQGQGGVGYGYTFGSGTRLTVV.

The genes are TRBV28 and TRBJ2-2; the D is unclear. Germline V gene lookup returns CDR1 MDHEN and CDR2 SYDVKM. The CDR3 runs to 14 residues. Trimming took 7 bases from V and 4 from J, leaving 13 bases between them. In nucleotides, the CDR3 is TGTGCCAGCACGATTCTGAGCAGCACCGGGGAGCTGTTTTTT. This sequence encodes CASTILSSTGELFF.

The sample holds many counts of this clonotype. This CDR3 is CASSRQNNSPLHF. Here the CDR3 DNA reads TGTGCCAGCAGCAGACAGAATAATTCACCCCTCCACTTT. V is TRBV7-3 and J is TRBJ1-6; D possibly corresponds to TRBD1 (5 bases). Germline V lookup: CDR1 SGHTA, CDR2 FQGTGA. CDR3 size: 13 residues. V lost 5 bases to trimming and J lost 5 bases, with 7 bases between them.

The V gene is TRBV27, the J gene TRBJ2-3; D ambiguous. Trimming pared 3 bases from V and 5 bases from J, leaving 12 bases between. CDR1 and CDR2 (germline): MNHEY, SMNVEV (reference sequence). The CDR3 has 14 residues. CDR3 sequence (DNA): TGTGCCAGCAGTTTTAGCCGTGAGAGAGATACGCAGTATTTT. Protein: CASSFSRERDTQYF.

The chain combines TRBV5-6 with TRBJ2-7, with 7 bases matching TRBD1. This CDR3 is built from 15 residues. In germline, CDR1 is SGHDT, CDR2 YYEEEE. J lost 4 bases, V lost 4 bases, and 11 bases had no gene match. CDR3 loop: CASSPPDRSWYEQYF. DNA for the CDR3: TGTGCCAGCAGCCCCCCGGACAGGTCCTGGTACGAGCAGTACTTC.

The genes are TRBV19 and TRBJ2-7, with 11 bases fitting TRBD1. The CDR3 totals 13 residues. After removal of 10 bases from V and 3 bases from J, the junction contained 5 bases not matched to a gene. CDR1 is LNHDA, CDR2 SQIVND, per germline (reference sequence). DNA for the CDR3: TGTGCCACTAGGGGGACAGGGGGCTACGAGCAGTACTTC. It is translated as CATRGTGGYEQYF.

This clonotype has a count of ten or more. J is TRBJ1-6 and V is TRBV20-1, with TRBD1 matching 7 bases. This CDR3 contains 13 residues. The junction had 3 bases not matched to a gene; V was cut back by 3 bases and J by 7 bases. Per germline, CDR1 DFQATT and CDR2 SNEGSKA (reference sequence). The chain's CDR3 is CSARTGQNSPLHF. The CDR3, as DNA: TGCAGTGCTAGGACGGGACAGAATTCACCCCTCCACTTT.

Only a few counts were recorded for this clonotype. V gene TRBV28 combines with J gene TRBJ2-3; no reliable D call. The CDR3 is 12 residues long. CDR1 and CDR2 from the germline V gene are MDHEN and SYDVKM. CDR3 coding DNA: TGTGCGTCCCTCCGGTATTCGGATACGCAGTATTTT. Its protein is CASLRYSDTQYF.

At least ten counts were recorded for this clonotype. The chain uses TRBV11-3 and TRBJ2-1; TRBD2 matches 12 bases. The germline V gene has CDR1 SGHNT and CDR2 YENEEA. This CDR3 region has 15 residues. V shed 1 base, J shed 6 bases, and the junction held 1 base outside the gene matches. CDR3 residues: CASSLGTSGTNEQFF. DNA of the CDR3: TGTGCCAGCAGCTTAGGGACTAGCGGGACCAATGAGCAGTTCTTC. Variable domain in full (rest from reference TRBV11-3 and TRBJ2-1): EAGVVQSPRYKIIEKKQPVAFWCNPISGHNTLYWYLQNLGQGPELLIRYENEEAVDDSQLPKDRFSAERLKGVDSTLKIQPAELGDSAVYLCASSLGTSGTNEQFFGPGTRLTVL.

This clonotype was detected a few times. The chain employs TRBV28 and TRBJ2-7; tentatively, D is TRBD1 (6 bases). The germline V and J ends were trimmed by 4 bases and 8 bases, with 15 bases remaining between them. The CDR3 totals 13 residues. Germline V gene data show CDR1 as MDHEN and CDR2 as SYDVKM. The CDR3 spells CASSYRDNSKQYF. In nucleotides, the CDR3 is TGTGCCAGCAGTTACCGGGACAACTCCAAGCAGTACTTC. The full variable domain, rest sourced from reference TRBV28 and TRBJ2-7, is DVKVTQSSRYLVKRTGEKVFLECVQDMDHENMFWYRQDPGLGLRLIYFSYDVKMKEKGDIPEGYSVSREKKERFSLILESASTNQTSMYLCASSYRDNSKQYFGPGTRLTVT.

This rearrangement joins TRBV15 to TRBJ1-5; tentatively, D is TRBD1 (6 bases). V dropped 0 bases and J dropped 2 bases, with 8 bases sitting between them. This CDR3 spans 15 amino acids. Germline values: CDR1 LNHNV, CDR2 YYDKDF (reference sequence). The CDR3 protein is CATSRDAGGNQPQHF. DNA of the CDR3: TGTGCCACCAGCAGAGATGCAGGGGGCAATCAGCCCCAGCATTTT.

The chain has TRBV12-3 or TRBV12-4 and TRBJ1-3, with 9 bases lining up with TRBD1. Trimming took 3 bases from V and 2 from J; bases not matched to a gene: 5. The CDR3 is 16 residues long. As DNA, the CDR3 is TGTGCCAGCAGTTTTGGGGACAGGGCAACTGGAAACACCATATATTTT. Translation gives CASSFGDRATGNTIYF.

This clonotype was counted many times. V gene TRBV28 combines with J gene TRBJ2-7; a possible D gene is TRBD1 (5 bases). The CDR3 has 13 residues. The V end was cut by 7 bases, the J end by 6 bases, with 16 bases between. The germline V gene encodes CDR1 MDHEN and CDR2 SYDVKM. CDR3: CASIPGRMSEQYF. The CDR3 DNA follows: TGTGCCAGCATCCCAGGGCGCATGTCCGAGCAGTACTTC.

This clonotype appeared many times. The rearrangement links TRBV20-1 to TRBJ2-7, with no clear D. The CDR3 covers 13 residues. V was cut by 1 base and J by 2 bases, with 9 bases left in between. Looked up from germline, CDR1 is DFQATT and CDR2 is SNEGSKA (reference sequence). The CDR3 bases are TGCAGTGCTAGAGGGGATTCCCCCTACGAGCAGTACTTC. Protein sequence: CSARGDSPYEQYF.

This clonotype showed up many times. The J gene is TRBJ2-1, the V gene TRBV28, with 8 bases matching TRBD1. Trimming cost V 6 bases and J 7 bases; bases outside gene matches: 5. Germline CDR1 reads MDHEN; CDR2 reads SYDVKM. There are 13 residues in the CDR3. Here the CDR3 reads CASRTGAGNEQFF. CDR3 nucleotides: TGTGCCAGCAGGACAGGGGCGGGTAATGAGCAGTTCTTC. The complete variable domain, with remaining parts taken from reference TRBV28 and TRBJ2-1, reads DVKVTQSSRYLVKRTGEKVFLECVQDMDHENMFWYRQDPGLGLRLIYFSYDVKMKEKGDIPEGYSVSREKKERFSLILESASTNQTSMYLCASRTGAGNEQFFGPGTRLTVL.

The CDR3 here is CASLGGSNQPQHF. In DNA form, the CDR3 reads TGTGCCAGCCTGGGAGGGAGCAATCAGCCCCAGCATTTT. This sequence joins TRBV28 and TRBJ1-5, with D unresolved. Trimming left V 8 bases short and J 1 base short, with 9 bases between. The CDR3 runs 13 residues. Per the germline V gene, CDR1 is MDHEN and CDR2 is SYDVKM.

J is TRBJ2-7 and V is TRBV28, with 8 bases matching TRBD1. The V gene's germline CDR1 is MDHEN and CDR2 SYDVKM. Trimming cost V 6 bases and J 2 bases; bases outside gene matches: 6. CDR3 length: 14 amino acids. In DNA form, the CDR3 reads TGTGCCAGCAGGCCCGGGACAGGACCCTACGAGCAGTACTTC. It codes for CASRPGTGPYEQYF.

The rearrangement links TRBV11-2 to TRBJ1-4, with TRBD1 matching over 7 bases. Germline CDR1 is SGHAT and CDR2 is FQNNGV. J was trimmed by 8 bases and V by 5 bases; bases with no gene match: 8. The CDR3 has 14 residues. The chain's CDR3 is CASSLNRGHEKLFF. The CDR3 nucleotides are TGTGCCAGCAGCCTAAACAGGGGTCACGAAAAACTGTTTTTT.

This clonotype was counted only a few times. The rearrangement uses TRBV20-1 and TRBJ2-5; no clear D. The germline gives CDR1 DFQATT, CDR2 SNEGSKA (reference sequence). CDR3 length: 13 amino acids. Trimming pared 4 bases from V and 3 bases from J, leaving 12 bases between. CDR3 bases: TGCAGTGCTAAGCACCTTAGGGAAGAGACCCAGTACTTC. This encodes CSAKHLREETQYF.

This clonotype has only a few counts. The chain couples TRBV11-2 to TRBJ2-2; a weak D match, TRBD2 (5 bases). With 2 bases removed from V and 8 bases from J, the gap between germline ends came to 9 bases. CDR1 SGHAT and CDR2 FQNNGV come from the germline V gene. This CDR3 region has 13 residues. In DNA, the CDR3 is TGTGCCAGCAGCTTATACCGGGAAGGGGAGCTGTTTTTT. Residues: CASSLYREGELFF.

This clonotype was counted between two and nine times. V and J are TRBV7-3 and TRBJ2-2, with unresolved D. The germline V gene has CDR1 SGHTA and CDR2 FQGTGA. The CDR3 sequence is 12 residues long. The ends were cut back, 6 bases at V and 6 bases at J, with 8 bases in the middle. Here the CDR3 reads CASSSPPGELFF. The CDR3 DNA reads TGTGCCAGCAGTTCCCCGCCCGGGGAGCTGTTTTTT.

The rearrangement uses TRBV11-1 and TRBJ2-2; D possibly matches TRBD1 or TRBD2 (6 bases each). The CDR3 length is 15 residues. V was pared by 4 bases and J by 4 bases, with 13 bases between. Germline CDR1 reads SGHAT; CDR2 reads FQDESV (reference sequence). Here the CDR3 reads CASSSSRGATGELFF. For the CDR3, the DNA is TGTGCCAGCAGCTCCAGTAGGGGGGCCACCGGGGAGCTGTTTTTT.